The TCR beta chain described here comes from a study of CD8+CD57+ T cells in acquired aplastic anemia. In patients chosen for sequencing, flow cytometry had shown CD8+CD57+ cell expansion. This CDR3 has 16 amino acids. Trimming removed 4 bases from V and 1 base from J, with 15 bases in between. Germline V gene lookup returns CDR1 SGHDN and CDR2 FVKESK. It was genomic DNA that served as the template for profiling TCR beta VDJ and CDR3. A single record per CDR3 protein comes from TCRdb applying MiXCR to the reads. The sample carries more than 150,000 distinct CDR3 sequences, approximately 48% recorded once.

Input material: sorted CD4+, CD8+, or CD8+CD57+ T cells (not recorded which) from PBMCs. The receptor's source is a human donor with aplastic anemia. The rearrangement uses TRBV14 and TRBJ2-3; perhaps TRBD1 as D (6 bases). The CDR3 DNA follows: TGTGCCAGCAGCCCGGAGAGACGGACAGGCACAGATACGCAGTATTTT. Translated: CASSPERRTGTDTQYF.